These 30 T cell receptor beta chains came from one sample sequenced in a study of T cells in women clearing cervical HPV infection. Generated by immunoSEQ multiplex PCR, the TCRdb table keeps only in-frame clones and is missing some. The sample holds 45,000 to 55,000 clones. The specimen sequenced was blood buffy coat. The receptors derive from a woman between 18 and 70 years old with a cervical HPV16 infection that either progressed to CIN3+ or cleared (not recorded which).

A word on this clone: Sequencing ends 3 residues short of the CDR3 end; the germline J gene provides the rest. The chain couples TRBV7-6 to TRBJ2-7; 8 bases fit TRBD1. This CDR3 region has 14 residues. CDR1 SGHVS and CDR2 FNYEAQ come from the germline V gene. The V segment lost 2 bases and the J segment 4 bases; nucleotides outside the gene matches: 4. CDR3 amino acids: CASSLRDRGYEQYF. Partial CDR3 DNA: TGTGCCAGCAGCTTACGCGACAGGGGATACGAG.

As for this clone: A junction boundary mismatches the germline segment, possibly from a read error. The sequenced part of the CDR3 DNA is TGCGCCAGCAGCCAAGTTCGCGGGGGGGCAGGATCATTAGGTACG. Encoded protein: CASSQVRGGAGSLGT. The whole CDR3 region reads CASSQVRGGAGSLGTQYF. This chain links TRBV4-2 with TRBJ2-3; the match to TRBD2 covers 9 bases. The sequenced fragment ends 3 residues before the CDR3 boundary, so the rest is inferred from the germline J gene. CDR1 is LGHNA, CDR2 YNFKEQ, per germline. The CDR3 consists of 18 residues.

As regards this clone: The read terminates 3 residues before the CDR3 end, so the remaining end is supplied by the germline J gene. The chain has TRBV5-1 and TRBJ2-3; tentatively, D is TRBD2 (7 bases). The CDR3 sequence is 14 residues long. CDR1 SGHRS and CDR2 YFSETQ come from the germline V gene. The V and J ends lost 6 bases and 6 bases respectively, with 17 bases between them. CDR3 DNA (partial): TGCGCCAGCACCCCCCTGGGGGGGCTGGATACG. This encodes CASTPLGGLDT. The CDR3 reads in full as CASTPLGGLDTQYF.

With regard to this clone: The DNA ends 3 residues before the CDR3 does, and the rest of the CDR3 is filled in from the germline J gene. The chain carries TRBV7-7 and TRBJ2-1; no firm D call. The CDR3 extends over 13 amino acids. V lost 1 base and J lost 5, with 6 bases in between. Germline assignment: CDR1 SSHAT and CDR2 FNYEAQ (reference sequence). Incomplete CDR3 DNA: TGTGCCAGCAGCTTAGGTAGCCACAATGAG. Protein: CASSLGSHNE. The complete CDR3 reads CASSLGSHNEQFF.

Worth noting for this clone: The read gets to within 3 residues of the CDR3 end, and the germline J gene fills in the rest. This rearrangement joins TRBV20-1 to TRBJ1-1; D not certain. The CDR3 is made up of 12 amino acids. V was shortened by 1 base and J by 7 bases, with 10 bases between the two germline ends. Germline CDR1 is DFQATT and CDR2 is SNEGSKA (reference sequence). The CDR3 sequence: CSARVSRIEAFF. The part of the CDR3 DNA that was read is TGCAGTGCTAGAGTGTCCAGGATTGAA.

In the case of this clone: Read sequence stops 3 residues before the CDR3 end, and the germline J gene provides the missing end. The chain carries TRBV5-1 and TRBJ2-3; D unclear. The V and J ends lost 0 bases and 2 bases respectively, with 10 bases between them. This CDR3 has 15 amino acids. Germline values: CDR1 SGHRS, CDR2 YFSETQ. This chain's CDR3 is CASSLAARDTDTQYF. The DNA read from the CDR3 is TGCGCCAGCAGCTTGGCCGCCAGAGACACAGATACG.

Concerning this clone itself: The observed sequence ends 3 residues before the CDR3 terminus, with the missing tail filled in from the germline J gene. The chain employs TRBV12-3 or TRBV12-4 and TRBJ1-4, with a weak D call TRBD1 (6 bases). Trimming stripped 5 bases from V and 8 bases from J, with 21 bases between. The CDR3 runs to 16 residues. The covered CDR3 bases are TGTGCCAGCAGTCCCGGACAGCTAGAGGGGACGGAAAAA. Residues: CASSPGQLEGTEK. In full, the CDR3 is CASSPGQLEGTEKLFF.

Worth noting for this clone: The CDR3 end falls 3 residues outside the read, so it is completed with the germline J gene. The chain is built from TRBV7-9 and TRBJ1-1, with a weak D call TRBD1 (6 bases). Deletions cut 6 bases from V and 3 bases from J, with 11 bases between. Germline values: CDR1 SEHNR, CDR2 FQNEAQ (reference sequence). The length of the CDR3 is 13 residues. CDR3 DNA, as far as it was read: TGTGCCAGCAGTTACTACAGGGACACTGAA. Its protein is CASSYYRDTE. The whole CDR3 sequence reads CASSYYRDTEAFF.

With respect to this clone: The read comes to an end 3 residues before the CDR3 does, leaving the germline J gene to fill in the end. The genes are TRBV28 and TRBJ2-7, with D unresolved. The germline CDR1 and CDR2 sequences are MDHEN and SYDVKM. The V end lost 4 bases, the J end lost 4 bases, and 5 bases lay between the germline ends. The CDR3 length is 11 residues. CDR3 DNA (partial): TGTGCCAGCAGTTCCCCATACGAG. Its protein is CASSSPYE. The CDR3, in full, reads CASSSPYEQYF.

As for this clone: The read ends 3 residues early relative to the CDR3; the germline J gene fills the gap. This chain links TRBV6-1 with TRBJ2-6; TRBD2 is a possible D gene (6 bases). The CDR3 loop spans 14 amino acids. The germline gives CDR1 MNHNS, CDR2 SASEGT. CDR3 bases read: TGTGCCAGCAGTGAATGGCGGGGCCGTCCTGTC. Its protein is CASSEWRGRPV. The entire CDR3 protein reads CASSEWRGRPVLTF.

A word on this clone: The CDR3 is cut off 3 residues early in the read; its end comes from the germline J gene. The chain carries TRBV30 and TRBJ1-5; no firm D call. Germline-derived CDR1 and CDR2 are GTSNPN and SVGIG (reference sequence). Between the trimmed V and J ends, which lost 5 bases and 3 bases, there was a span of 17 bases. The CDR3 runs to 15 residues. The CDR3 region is CAWASMEADNQPQHF. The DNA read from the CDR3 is TGTGCCTGGGCCTCTATGGAGGCGGACAATCAGCCC.

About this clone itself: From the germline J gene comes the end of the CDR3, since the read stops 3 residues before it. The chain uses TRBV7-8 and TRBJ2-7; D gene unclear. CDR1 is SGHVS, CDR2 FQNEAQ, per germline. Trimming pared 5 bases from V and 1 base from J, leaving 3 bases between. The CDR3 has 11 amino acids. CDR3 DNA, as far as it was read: TGTGCCAGCAGCCCGTCCTACGAG. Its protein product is CASSPSYE. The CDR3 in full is CASSPSYEQYF.

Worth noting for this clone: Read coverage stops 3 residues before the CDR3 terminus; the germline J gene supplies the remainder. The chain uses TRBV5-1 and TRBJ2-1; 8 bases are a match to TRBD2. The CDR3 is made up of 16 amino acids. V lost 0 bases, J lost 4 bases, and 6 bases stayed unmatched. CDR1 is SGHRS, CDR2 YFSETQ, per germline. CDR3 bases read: TGCGCCAGCAGCTTGGACCTTAGCGGGGCGTACAATGAG. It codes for CASSLDLSGAYNE. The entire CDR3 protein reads CASSLDLSGAYNEQFF.

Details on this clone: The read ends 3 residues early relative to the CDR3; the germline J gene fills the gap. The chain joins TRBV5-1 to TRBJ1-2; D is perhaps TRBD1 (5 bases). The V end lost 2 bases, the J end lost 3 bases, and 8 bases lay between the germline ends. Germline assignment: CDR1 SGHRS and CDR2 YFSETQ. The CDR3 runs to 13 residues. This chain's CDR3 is CASSLPTDYGYTF. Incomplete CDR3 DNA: TGCGCCAGCAGCTTACCGACAGACTATGGC.

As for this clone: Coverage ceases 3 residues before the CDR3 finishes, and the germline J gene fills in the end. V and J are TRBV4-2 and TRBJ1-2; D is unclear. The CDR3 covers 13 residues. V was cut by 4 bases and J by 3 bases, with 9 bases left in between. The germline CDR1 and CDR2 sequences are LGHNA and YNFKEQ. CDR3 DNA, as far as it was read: TGTGCCAGCAGCCCCCAGATATACTATGGC. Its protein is CASSPQIYYG. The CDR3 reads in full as CASSPQIYYGYTF.

The sequenced CDR3 bases are TGTGCCAGCAAGCAGACACCCAACTCCTACGAG. The encoded protein is CASKQTPNSYE. The complete CDR3 reads CASKQTPNSYEQYF. This rearrangement joins TRBV2 to TRBJ2-7; no firm D call. The read ends 3 residues before the CDR3 terminus; that terminus is restored from the germline J gene. V was pared by 7 bases and J by 0 bases, with 13 bases between. The germline gives CDR1 SNHLY, CDR2 FYNNEI. CDR3 length: 14 amino acids. The full variable domain, its missing parts supplied by reference TRBV2 and TRBJ2-7, is EPEVTQTPSHQVTQMGQEVILRCVPISNHLYFYWYRQILGQKVEFLVSFYNNEISEKSEIFDDQFSVERPDGSNFTLKIRSTKLEDSAMYFCASKQTPNSYEQYFGPGTRLTVT.

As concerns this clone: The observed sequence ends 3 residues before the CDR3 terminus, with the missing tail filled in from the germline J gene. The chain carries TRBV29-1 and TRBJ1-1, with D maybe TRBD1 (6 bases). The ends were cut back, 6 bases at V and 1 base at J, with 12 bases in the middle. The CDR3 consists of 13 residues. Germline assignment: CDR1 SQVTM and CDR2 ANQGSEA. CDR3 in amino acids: CSVQGLANTEAFF. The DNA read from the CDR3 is TGCAGCGTACAGGGTTTGGCGAACACTGAA.

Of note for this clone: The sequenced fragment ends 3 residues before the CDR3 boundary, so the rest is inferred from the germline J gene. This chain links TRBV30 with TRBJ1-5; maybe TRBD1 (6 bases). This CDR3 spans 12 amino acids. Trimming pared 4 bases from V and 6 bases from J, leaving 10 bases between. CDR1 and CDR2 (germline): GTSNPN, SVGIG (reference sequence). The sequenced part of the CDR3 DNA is TGTGCCTGGAACAGGGCCGGTCAGCCC. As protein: CAWNRAGQP. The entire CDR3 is CAWNRAGQPQHF.

The CDR3 is CASSRTVNQPQHF. The sequenced part of the CDR3 DNA is TGTGCCAGCAGCAGGACAGTAAATCAGCCC. The chain joins TRBV7-9 to TRBJ1-5; tentative D call: TRBD1 (6 bases). From the germline J gene comes the end of the CDR3, since the read stops 3 residues before it. Germline CDR1 SEHNR, CDR2 FQNEAQ (reference sequence). Trimming pared 5 bases from V and 4 bases from J, leaving 9 bases between. The CDR3 is 13 amino acids. Together with reference TRBV7-9 and TRBJ1-5, the CDR3 gives the full variable domain: DTGVSQNPRHKITKRGQNVTFRCDPISEHNRLYWYRQTLGQGPEFLTYFQNEAQLEKSRLLSDRFSAERPKGSFSTLEIQRTEQGDSAMYLCASSRTVNQPQHFGDGTRLSIL.

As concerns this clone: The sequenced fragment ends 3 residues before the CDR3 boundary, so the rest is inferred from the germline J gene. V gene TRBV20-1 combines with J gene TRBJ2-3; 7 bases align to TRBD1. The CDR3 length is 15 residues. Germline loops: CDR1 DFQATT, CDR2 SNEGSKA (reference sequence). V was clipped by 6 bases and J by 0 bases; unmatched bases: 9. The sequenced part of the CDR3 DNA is TGCAGTGCCTTAGACAGGGAATCTAGCACAGATACG. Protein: CSALDRESSTDT. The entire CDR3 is CSALDRESSTDTQYF.

This CDR3 is CASSQRGNGEQYF. The CDR3 DNA, read in part, is TGCGCCAGCAGCCAGCGGGGAAACGGCGAG. This rearrangement joins TRBV4-1 to TRBJ2-7, with TRBD2 as a possible D gene (6 bases). The CDR3 end is not reached by the read, which stops 3 residues before it; the germline J gene fills it in. Germline CDR1 reads MGHRA; CDR2 reads YSYEKL. CDR3 length: 13 amino acids. Deletions cut 3 bases from V and 6 bases from J, with 12 bases between.

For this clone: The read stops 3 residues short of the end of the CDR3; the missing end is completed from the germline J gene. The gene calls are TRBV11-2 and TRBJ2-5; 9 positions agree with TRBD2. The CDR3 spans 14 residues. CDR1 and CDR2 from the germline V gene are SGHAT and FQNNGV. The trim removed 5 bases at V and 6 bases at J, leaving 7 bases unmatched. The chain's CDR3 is CASSKGLAGKTQYF. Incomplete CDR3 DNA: TGTGCCAGCAGCAAGGGACTAGCAGGAAAGACC.

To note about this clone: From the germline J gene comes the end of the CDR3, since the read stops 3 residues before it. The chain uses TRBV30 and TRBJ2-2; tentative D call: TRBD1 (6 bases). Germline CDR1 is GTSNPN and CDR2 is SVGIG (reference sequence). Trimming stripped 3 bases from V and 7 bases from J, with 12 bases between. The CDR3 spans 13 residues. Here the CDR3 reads CAWRQGRHGELFF. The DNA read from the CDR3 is TGTGCCTGGAGGCAGGGGCGTCACGGGGAG.

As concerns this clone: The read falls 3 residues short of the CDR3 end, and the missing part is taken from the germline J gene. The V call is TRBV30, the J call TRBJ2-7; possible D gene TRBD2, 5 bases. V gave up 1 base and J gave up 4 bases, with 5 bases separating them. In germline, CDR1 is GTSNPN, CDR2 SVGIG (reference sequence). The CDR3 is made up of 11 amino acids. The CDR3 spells CAWSAGYEQYF. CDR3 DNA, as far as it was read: TGTGCCTGGAGTGCGGGGTACGAG.

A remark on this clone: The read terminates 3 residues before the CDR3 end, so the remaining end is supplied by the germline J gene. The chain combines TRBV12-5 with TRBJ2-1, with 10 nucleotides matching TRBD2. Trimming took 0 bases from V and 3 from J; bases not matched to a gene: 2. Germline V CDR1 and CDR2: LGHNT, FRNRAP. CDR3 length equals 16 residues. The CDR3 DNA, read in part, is TGTGCTAGTGGTTTGGTACTAGCGGGGTTCTACAATGAG. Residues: CASGLVLAGFYNE. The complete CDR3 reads CASGLVLAGFYNEQFF.

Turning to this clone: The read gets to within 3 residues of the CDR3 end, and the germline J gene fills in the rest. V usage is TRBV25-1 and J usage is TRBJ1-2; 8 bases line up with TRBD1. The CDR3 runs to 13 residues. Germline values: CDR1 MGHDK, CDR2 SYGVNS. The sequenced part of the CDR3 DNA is TGTGCCAGCACTTCAGGACAGGGTCGGGGC. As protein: CASTSGQGRG. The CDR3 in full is CASTSGQGRGYTF.

Here the CDR3 reads CASSQSGTAFDSAVDTQYF. The part of the CDR3 DNA that was read is TGCGCCAGCAGTCAATCCGGGACAGCATTCGACTCCGCGGTGGATACG. The chain links TRBV23-1 to TRBJ2-3; 7 nucleotides agree with TRBD1. The read finishes 3 residues shy of the CDR3 end, and the germline J gene is used to complete it. TRBV23-1 is reported as an ORF; its role is uncertain. V gave up 0 bases and J gave up 6 bases; unmatched junction bases: 18. This CDR3 contains 19 residues.

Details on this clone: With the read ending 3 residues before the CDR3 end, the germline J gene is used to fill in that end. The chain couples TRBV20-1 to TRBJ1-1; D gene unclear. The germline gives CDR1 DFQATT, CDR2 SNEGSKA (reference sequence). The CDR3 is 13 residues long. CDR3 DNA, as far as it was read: TGCAGTGCTAGAGATGCGGGGATAAGAAAA. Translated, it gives CSARDAGIRK. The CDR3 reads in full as CSARDAGIRKAFF.

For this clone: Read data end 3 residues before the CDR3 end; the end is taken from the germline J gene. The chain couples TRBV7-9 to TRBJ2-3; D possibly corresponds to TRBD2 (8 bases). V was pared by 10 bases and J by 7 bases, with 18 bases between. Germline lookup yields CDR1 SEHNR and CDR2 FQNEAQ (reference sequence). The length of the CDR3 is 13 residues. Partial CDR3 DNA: TGTGCCATCCCGGGACTAGGGGGCCATACG. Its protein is CAIPGLGGHT. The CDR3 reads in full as CAIPGLGGHTQYF.

CDR3 protein: CASSWGLAGTGELFF. CDR3 bases read: TGTGCCAGCAGCTGGGGACTAGCGGGCACCGGGGAG. The chain carries TRBV7-3 and TRBJ2-2, with 12 nucleotides matching TRBD2. The read ends 3 residues early relative to the CDR3; the germline J gene fills the gap. Germline loops: CDR1 SGHTA, CDR2 FQGTGA. The CDR3 runs to 15 residues. The V segment lost 4 bases and the J segment 4 bases; nucleotides outside the gene matches: 1.